This record looks at one T cell receptor beta chain sequence and its context. This clone was seen a handful of times. Its antigen remains unidentified. Per-nucleotide qualities are absent, and no much larger clonotype sits a single base away. Reading the germline V gene gives CDR1 SGHRS and CDR2 YFSETQ. A distance of 11 bases separates the germline ends of V and J, which lose 0 bases and 4 bases respectively. The cysteine opens and the phenylalanine closes a CDR3 of 15 amino acids. Only the CDR3 portion is preserved as DNA: 45 bases, with reading frame beginning at the first base. The entry originates in a study of blood T cell repertoires in COVID-19 (dated by TCRdb to 2018 to 2020). The study in broad terms: Samples covering the acute and convalescent phases of COVID-19 were provided by collaborators in the United States, Italy and Spain. The prospective study material was composed of cDNA or gDNA derived from T cells, B-cell-depleted T cells, or PBMCs. Subjects who had been exposed to COVID-19, were actively infected with it, or had recovered from it provided the deeply sampled blood TCRbeta repertoires that made up the dataset. The repertoires were released in a freely available public database meant as a resource for research on the immune response to SARS-CoV-2. Samples were obtained from the ongoing ImmuneRACE study (first 160 participants) and from about 1,300 subjects provided by 6 global collaborators. Sample metadata almost always included a de-identified subject ID, COVID-19 status, age in years and sex. Where available, HLA class I and class II types were obtained from metadata supplied by the sample provider rather than from assay-based typing.

On the study overall, not on this receptor specifically: The amount of clinical and demographic metadata varied by source and participant and was provided uncurated.

TCRbeta CDR3 regions were amplified from genomic DNA by means of the immunoSEQ Assay, a bias-controlled multiplex PCR. On the study's bioinformatics: The number of nucleated cells in each sample was estimated from the amplification of reference gene primers within the assay. Sequence reads were collapsed and filtered to measure the absolute abundance of every unique TCRbeta CDR3 rearrangement. Productive Simpson clonality was computed per sample as the square root of Simpson's diversity index over productive rearrangements. The table comes from immuneACCESS by way of TCRdb, which keeps in-frame sequences with V and J called. Part of the clones is missing from these tables; in studies checked, under half for an unresolved V gene and the rest for unknown reasons. The D gene and trimming were derived from the DNA, and the V and J assignments and clone size from that table. The sample yields some 140,000 clones; 65% to 80% were counted once. The ten largest clones represent about an eighth of the sample.

Each collaborating institution followed its own protocols to collect whole blood in K2EDTA tubes. Collaborator samples were shipped for TCRbeta analysis as frozen whole blood, isolated PBMCs, or DNA extracted from either sample type. The material sequenced was peripheral blood. The sequence derives from an elderly man with acute or convalescent COVID-19. Here the chain combines TRBV5-1 and TRBJ1-3; TRBD1 is a weak D gene call, 6 bases matching. The CDR3 region has the sequence CASSLETGTGNTIYF. Here is the DNA: TGCGCCAGCAGCTTGGAAACAGGGACGGGAAACACCATATATTTT.